This T cell receptor beta chain was identified during a study of OX40 agonist ivuxolimab in advanced cancers. Looking at the study overall: The costimulatory receptor OX40 (CD134) was targeted by ivuxolimab, a fully human IgG2 agonistic monoclonal antibody. Of the approximately 50 dose-escalation patients, hepatocellular carcinoma was present in 19, melanoma in roughly 15, renal cell carcinoma in 9 and head and neck cancer in 9. Partial responses occurred in three dose-escalation patients, of whom one had hepatocellular carcinoma and two had cutaneous melanoma. The paper covers the monotherapy dose-escalation part of the phase I ivuxolimab trial, which included N ≈ 54 patients. The dose-escalation cohort was 80% to 90% male with a mean age of about 54 years, ranging from roughly 23 to 90. Peripheral TCRbeta sequencing was intended to test whether TCR sequence diversity was altered and clonal T-cell expansion was caused by ivuxolimab. Patients were allowed to have had prior anti-PD-1, anti-PD-L1 or anti-CTLA-4 therapy, and 30% to 40% of the dose-escalation patients had previously received checkpoint inhibitors. Intravenous ivuxolimab was administered to patients every 2 weeks at six dose levels: 0.01, 0.1, 0.3, 1.5, 3 and 10 mg/kg. Beyond this particular receptor, the publication reports: Partial responders in the 0.1-3.0 mg/kg groups had among the lowest normalized peripheral clonal expansion, especially among CD8+ T cells. At doses of 0.1 to 3.0 mg/kg, clonal expansion of both CD4+ and CD8+ blood T cells was observed from baseline to week 6. After ivuxolimab, more expanded clones were found on average in CD8+ T cells than in CD4+ T cells. The antigen specificity of the clonally expanded peripheral T cells was not determined. Low levels of normalized T-cell clonal expansion were also seen in some patients who did not respond.

Genomic DNA was isolated from the sorted cells so that the TCRbeta CDR3 region could be sequenced. TCRbeta CDR3 regions were sequenced using the immunoSEQ Assay. What TCRdb holds here is the immuneACCESS table cut down to in-frame rearrangements. Part of the clones is not present; checked against another copy, under half of the missing clones reflect an unresolved V gene, and the others are unexplained. In all, the sample holds some 57,000 clones, and roughly 84% of those were seen once. Together, the top ten hold approximately 0.57% of the sample. The CDR3 starts with the cysteine, ends with the phenylalanine, and has 14 residues. Of the read, only the CDR3 DNA is kept; its 42 bases are in frame from base 1. Via the germline V gene, CDR1 is SGHRS and CDR2 YFSETQ. Germline trimming: 4 bases from V, 5 bases from J; junction bases outside gene matches: 8. The trial excluded patients who had a history of autoimmune disease or who were on systemic immunosuppression. Peripheral blood for TCR sequencing was drawn from every dose cohort at baseline, at cycle 4 day 1 and at cycle 7 day 1. The samples were taken from a phase I, first-in-human, multicenter, open-label dose-escalation trial of ivuxolimab. Adults with locally advanced or metastatic melanoma, renal cell, hepatocellular, or head and neck squamous cell carcinoma were enrolled in the trial. Before TCR sequencing, CD4+ T cells and CD8+ T cells from peripheral blood were sorted into separate populations.

On this clone itself: The antigen it recognizes is unknown. No much larger clone exists at a distance of one base, and base qualities are not known.

The sequence was obtained from an adult with an advanced solid tumor such as melanoma, head and neck, liver or kidney cancer. The chain is encoded by TRBV5-1 joined to TRBJ1-1, with 7 central nucleotides matching TRBD1. The specimen was CD4+ or CD8+ T cells sorted from blood, collected in a trial of the OX40 agonist ivuxolimab. The DNA sequence is TGCGCCAGCAGCCTGGAACAGGGGACGACTGAAGCTTTCTTT. The resulting protein is CASSLEQGTTEAFF.